The 11 T cell receptor beta chains listed next were all sequenced from one sample in a study of T cells in Graves' hyperthyroidism and ophthalmopathy. Regions amplified from RNA transcripts were the TCR beta CDR3 regions. When the TCR CDR3 underwent first-round RT-PCR, the HTBI primer set was used. TCRdb redid the calling of the multiplex PCR reads with MiXCR, one entry per CDR3 protein. Of 800,000 or so distinct CDR3 sequences in the sample, roughly 40% were seen once. The sample taken for sequencing was blood. These receptors all stem from a young man with Graves' hyperthyroidism.

The rearrangement uses TRBV7-9 and TRBJ2-2; D is uncertain. This CDR3 region has 12 residues. V dropped 4 bases and J dropped 8 bases, with 8 bases sitting between them. CDR1 is SEHNR, CDR2 FQNEAQ, per germline (reference sequence). CDR3 DNA: TGTGCCAGCAGCTACGTATCGGGGGAGCTGTTTTTT. Its translation is CASSYVSGELFF.

CDR3 nucleotide sequence: TGCAGCGTTGTGGACAGCCAAGAGACCCAGTACTTC. Residues: CSVVDSQETQYF. The chain combines TRBV29-1 with TRBJ2-5; D possibly corresponds to TRBD1 (6 bases). The germline CDR1 and CDR2 sequences are SQVTM and ANQGSEA. V lost 4 bases and J lost 1, with 7 bases in between. CDR3 length equals 12 residues.

This clonotype was found a few times. The CDR3 sequence: CASSPSGREETQYF. CDR3 in DNA: TGTGCCAGCAGCCCCTCGGGGAGGGAGGAGACCCAGTACTTC. V and J are TRBV7-9 and TRBJ2-5; 7 positions agree with TRBD2. From germline, CDR1 is SEHNR and CDR2 FQNEAQ (reference sequence). The CDR3 is 14 amino acids. V trimming: 5 bases; J trimming: 5 bases; junction bases outside the gene matches: 8.

The rearrangement joins TRBV29-1 to TRBJ1-2; TRBD1 matches at 8 bases. V shed 5 bases, J shed 6 bases, and the junction held 8 bases outside the gene matches. The CDR3 contains 13 residues. Germline lookup yields CDR1 SQVTM and CDR2 ANQGSEA. CDR3 loop: CSVQDRVGNGYTF. CDR3 bases: TGCAGCGTTCAGGACAGGGTGGGCAATGGCTACACCTTC.

The J gene is TRBJ2-7, the V gene TRBV6-2 or TRBV6-3; TRBD1 matches at 7 bases. V shed 2 bases and J 2 bases; nucleotides not matched to a gene: 3. Germline CDR1 reads MNHEY; CDR2 reads SVGEGT. This CDR3 comprises 14 residues. The CDR3: CASSYRGHTYEQYF. The CDR3 coding sequence is TGTGCCAGCAGTTACAGGGGGCACACCTACGAGCAGTACTTC.

The rearrangement joins TRBV20-1 to TRBJ1-5; D is undetermined. The CDR3 extends over 16 amino acids. Germline assignment: CDR1 DFQATT and CDR2 SNEGSKA (reference sequence). Trimming took off 0 bases at V and 4 bases at J, with 16 bases between the two ends. The CDR3: CSARDFKGILNQPQHF. The CDR3 DNA is TGCAGTGCTAGAGATTTTAAAGGGATTCTTAATCAGCCCCAGCATTTT.

On this clonotype itself: Possible read error: a much larger clone is one base away. The J gene is TRBJ2-7, the V gene TRBV10-3, with 11 bases fitting TRBD1. The germline V gene encodes CDR1 ENHRY and CDR2 SYGVKD. The CDR3 consists of 16 residues. The CDR3 DNA reads as TGTGCCATCAGTGAGTCCGGGACAGGGGGTAGCTACGAGCAGTGCTTC. Its protein product is CAISESGTGGSYEQCF.

Concerning this clonotype: Germline is not matched at one junction end, which may reflect a read error. The chain recombines TRBV10-3 with TRBJ2-2; 8 bases map to TRBD2. CDR3 length equals 17 residues. CDR1 is ENHRY, CDR2 SYGVKD, per germline. The CDR3 sequence is CASSYSPGTRRGGELFF. CDR3 sequence (DNA): TGTGCCAGCAGTTACTCGCCCGGGACTAGGCGGGGCGGGGAGCTGTTTTTT.

The chain uses TRBV9 and TRBJ2-2, with 9 bases aligning to TRBD1. The J segment lost 4 bases and the V segment lost 0 bases, leaving 7 bases of the junction unmatched. The CDR3 runs to 17 residues. Germline values: CDR1 SGDLS, CDR2 YYNGEE. In DNA, the CDR3 is TGTGCCAGCAGCGTAGTAGCCGGGACAGGGATCACCGGGGAGCTGTTTTTT. This encodes CASSVVAGTGITGELFF.

The chain has TRBV2 and TRBJ2-7, with TRBD1 matching over 9 bases. The junction had 10 bases not matched to a gene; V was cut back by 2 bases and J by 5 bases. There are 16 residues in the CDR3. CDR1 SNHLY and CDR2 FYNNEI come from the germline V gene. DNA of the CDR3: TGTGCCAGCAGTGAACGGCGACAGGGGGGTTTCAACGAGCAGTACTTC. It specifies CASSERRQGGFNEQYF. The full variable domain, completed using reference TRBV2 and TRBJ2-7, is EPEVTQTPSHQVTQMGQEVILRCVPISNHLYFYWYRQILGQKVEFLVSFYNNEISEKSEIFDDQFSVERPDGSNFTLKIRSTKLEDSAMYFCASSERRQGGFNEQYFGPGTRLTVT.

This clonotype was counted at least ten times. The chain employs TRBV7-8 and TRBJ2-5; 11 bases map to TRBD1. The V segment lost 4 bases and the J segment 4 bases; nucleotides outside the gene matches: 2. Germline CDR1 reads SGHVS; CDR2 reads FQNEAQ. This CDR3 spans 14 amino acids. The CDR3 bases are TGTGCCAGCAGCTCCGGGACAGGGGGAGAGACCCAGTACTTC. Amino acids: CASSSGTGGETQYF.